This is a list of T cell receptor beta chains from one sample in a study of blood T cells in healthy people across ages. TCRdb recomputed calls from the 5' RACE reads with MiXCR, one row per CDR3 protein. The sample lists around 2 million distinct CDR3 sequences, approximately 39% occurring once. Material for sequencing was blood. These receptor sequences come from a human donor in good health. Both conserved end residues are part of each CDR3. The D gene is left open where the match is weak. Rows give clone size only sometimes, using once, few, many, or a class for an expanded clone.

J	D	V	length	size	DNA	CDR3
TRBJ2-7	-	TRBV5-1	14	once	TGCGCCAGCAGCTGGGTTAGCTCTGGGTACGAGCAGTACTTC	CASSWVSSGYEQYF
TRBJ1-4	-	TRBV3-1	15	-	TGTGCCAGCAGCCAAGCACGGGAAACTAATGAAAAACGGTTTTTT	CASSQARETNEKRFF
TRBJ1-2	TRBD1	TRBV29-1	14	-	TGCAGCGTTGAAGGTAGACAGGGAAACTATGGCTACACCTTC	CSVEGRQGNYGYTF
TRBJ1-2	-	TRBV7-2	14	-	TGTGCCAGCAGCTTAGAACAATTAATTTATGGCTACACCTTC	CASSLEQLIYGYTF
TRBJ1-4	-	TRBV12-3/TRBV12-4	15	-	TGTGCCGGCAGCTCTCAGCACGGGGCTAATGAAAAACTGTTTTTT	CAGSSQHGANEKLFF
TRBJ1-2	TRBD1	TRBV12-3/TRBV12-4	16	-	TGTGCCAGCACTGGGACAGTCCCATCGGGTGACTATGGCTACACCTTC	CASTGTVPSGDYGYTF
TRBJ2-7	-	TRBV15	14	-	TGTGCCACCAGCAGAGATGAAGCAGGTCGCGAGCAGTACTTC	CATSRDEAGREQYF
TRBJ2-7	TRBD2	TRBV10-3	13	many	TGTGCCACCAAAGCGGGATCCTCCTACGAGCAGTACTTC	CATKAGSSYEQYF
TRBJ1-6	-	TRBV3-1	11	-	TGTGCCAGCAGCCAAGGGGGACCCCTCCACTTT	CASSQGGPLHF
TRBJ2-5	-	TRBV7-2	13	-	TGTGCCAGCAGCTTCGACCCAAAAGAGACCCAGTACTTC	CASSFDPKETQYF
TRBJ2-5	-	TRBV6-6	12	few	TGTGCCAGCAGCCGGGGACCGGCGACCCAGTACTTC	CASSRGPATQYF
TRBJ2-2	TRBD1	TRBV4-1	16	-	TGCGCCAGCAGCCAAGATCCGGGACAGGGATTCGGGGAGCTGTTTTTT	CASSQDPGQGFGELFF
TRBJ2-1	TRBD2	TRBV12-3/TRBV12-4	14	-	TGTGCCATTGTCGGGACTAGGTCAAACAATGAGCAGTTCTTC	CAIVGTRSNNEQFF
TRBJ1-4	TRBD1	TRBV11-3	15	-	TGTGCCAGCAGCTCCCGGGACAGGGGTTTTGAAAAACTGTTTTTT	CASSSRDRGFEKLFF
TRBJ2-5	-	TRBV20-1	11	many	TGCAGTGCGACATTGGGGGAGACCCAGTACTTC	CSATLGETQYF
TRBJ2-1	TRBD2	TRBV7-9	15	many	TGTGCCAGCAGCCCGACTAGCGGGGGATCTAATGAGCAGTTCTTC	CASSPTSGGSNEQFF
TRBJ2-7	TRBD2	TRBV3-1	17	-	TGTGCCAGCAGCTCGGGACTAGCGGGGGCCGTACCCTACGAGCAGTACTTC	CASSSGLAGAVPYEQYF
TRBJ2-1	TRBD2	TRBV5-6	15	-	TGTGCCAGCAGCTTGGTTGCGGGGGGTATGAATGAGCAGTTCTTC	CASSLVAGGMNEQFF
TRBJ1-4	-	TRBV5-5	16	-	TGTGCCAGCAGCTTGGGGCTGCGAGCAACTAATGAAAAACTGTTTTTT	CASSLGLRATNEKLFF
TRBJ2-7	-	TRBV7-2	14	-	TGTGCCAGCAGCCCCCGGACACGGGCCTACGAGCAGTACTTC	CASSPRTRAYEQYF
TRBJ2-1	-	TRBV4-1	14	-	TGCGCCAGCAGCCAAGTGATGCTCGTCTTCAAGCAGTTCTTC	CASSQVMLVFKQFF
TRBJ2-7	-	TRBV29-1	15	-	TGCAGCGCTCAAGGAGACAGAACTCGCTCCTACGAGCAGTACTTC	CSAQGDRTRSYEQYF
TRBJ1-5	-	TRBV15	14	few	TGTGCCACCAGCAGAGGACATCGCAATCAGCCCCAGCATTTT	CATSRGHRNQPQHF
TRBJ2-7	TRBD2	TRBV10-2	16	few	TGCGCCAGCAGTCATGTCCGGACTAGCGGAATCTACGAGCAGTACTTC	CASSHVRTSGIYEQYF
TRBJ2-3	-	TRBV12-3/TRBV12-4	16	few	TGTGCCAGCACCCTAATCCCCGGGATCGGAACAGATACGCAGTATTTT	CASTLIPGIGTDTQYF
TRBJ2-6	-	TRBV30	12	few	TGTGCCTGCTTGTCTGGGGCCAACGTCCTGACTTTC	CACLSGANVLTF
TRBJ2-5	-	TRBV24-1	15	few	TGTGCCACCAGGGGGACTGGGGACGGTACAGAGACCCAGTACTTC	CATRGTGDGTETQYF
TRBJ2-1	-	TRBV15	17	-	TGTGCCACCAGCAGAGATAGAAAAATCGGACACCCCTACGAGCAGTTCTTC	CATSRDRKIGHPYEQFF
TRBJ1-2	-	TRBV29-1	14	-	TGCAGCGTTGAACTTTGGGGGGAGGGGAACGGCTACACCTTC	CSVELWGEGNGYTF
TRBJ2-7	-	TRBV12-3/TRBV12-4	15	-	TGTGCCAGCAGTTTTTCATTCCGGGGTAACTACGAGCAGTACTTC	CASSFSFRGNYEQYF
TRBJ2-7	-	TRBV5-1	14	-	TGCGCCAGCAGCTTCGCTCCACAACCCTACGAGCAGTACTTC	CASSFAPQPYEQYF
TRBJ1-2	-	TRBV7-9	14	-	TGTGCCAGCAGCTTATGGGAAGCTAACTATGGCTACACCTTC	CASSLWEANYGYTF
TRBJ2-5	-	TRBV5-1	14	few	TGCACCAGCAGCTTGGGGACAATTGAAGAAACCCAGTACTTC	CTSSLGTIEETQYF
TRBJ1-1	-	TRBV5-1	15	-	TGCGCCAGCAGCCTGTGGACCTTTTTGGGCACTGAAGCTTTCTTT	CASSLWTFLGTEAFF
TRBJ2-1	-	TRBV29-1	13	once	TGCAGCCACCACCAGTGGGAGGATGGTGAGCAGTTCTTC	CSHHQWEDGEQFF
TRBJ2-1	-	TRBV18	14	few	TGTGCCAGCTCACCACTAGACAGTTCCAATGAGCAGTTCTTC	CASSPLDSSNEQFF
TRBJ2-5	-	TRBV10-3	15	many	TGTGCCATCAGTGGGTTCCTGGGGCAGGGAGAGACCCAGTACTTC	CAISGFLGQGETQYF
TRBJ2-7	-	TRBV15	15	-	TGTGCCACCAGCCCCCTAACGGGGGCATCCTACGAGCAGTACTTC	CATSPLTGASYEQYF
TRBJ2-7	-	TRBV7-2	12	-	TGTGCCAGCAGCTTAATAGCCCACGAGCAGTACTTC	CASSLIAHEQYF
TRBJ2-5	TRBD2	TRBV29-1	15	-	TGCAGCGAGGCGGTAGCGGGACCGTACCAAGAGACCCAGTACTTC	CSEAVAGPYQETQYF
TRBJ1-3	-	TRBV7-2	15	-	TGTGCCAGCAGCTTTGCAAGGGGTCGTGGAAACACCATATATTTT	CASSFARGRGNTIYF
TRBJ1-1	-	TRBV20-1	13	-	TGCAGTGCTCGAGGGAGGGCCGGCACTGAAGCTTTCTTT	CSARGRAGTEAFF
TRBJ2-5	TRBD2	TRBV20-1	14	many	TGCAGTGCTCATCTAGCGGGGGGCCTAGAGACCCAGTACTTC	CSAHLAGGLETQYF
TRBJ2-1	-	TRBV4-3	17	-	TGCGCCAGCAGCCAAGATATAGGGACTGGGGGGTACAATGAGCAGTTCTTC	CASSQDIGTGGYNEQFF
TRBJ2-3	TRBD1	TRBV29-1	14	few	TGCAGTGTAGCCGGGACAGGCGATACAGATACGCAGTATTTT	CSVAGTGDTDTQYF
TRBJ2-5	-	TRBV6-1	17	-	TGTGCCAGCAGCCTCGTAGTCGACGGGGGAACACAAGAGACCCAGTACTTC	CASSLVVDGGTQETQYF
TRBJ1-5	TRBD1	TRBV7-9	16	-	TGTGCCAGCAGCTTAGGGACAGGGGGACCCAATCAGCCCCAGCATTTT	CASSLGTGGPNQPQHF
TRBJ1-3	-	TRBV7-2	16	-	TGTGCCAGCAGCTTATCTTCCAGCAACTCTGGAAACACCATATATTTT	CASSLSSSNSGNTIYF
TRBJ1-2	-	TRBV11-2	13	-	TGTGCCAGCAGCCCCTCGCACAACTATGGCTACACCTTC	CASSPSHNYGYTF
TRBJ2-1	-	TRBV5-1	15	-	TGCGCCAGCAGCTTGGGGCAGGGGTTTTCGCATAGGCAGTTCTTC	CASSLGQGFSHRQFF
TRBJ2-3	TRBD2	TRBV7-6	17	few	TGTGCCAGCAGCTTAAGGGGGGCTAGCGGGGGCACAGATACGCAGTATTTT	CASSLRGASGGTDTQYF
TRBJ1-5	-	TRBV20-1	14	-	TGCAGTGCTAGAGAATCACGAGCGGGCCAGCCCCAGCATTTT	CSARESRAGQPQHF